This T cell receptor beta chain was recorded in a study of shared clonotypes between healthy human individuals (dated by TCRdb to between 2020 and 2021). Notes on the research overall: The cohort included three men and a couple of women between 18 and 49 years of age. To increase sequencing depth and limit assay-specific biases, TCR repertoire library preparation and sequencing were carried out by different laboratories using diverse techniques. Per donor, leukapheresis produced somewhere between about 0.8 and 9 billion PBMCs. For each donor, CD4 naive and CD4 memory were each given three plates, CD8 naive was given two plates, and CD8 memory was given one plate. The study deeply sequenced blood TCR repertoires of about 5 healthy adults to estimate repertoire size and the extent of clonotype sharing between individuals. Study-wide conclusions, independent of this receptor: Based on pairwise subsampling, the degree of clonotype sharing among donors was expected to be affected by sequencing depth. Incomplete sequencing was indicated by rarefaction of sorted-subset datasets, despite the large sequencing depth. Sampling was restricted to blood, and TCR repertoires in tissues likely differ from the TCR repertoires found in blood. Because the study included a small number of donors, the genetic and exposure-history diversity represented was limited. Across four donors, roughly 5.4% of naive CD4, approximately 4% of naive CD8, 2.3% of memory CD4, and 0.4% to 0.45% of memory CD8 clonotypes were shared. Compared with non-shared clonotypes, clonotypes shared by all four sorted-subset donors had higher generation probabilities. Estimated clonotype richness was generally larger for naive than for memory subsets.

Using the deep immunoSEQ assay, multiplex PCR amplified TCR CDR3 regions from genomic DNA. Extracted genomic DNA from each cell subset was spread evenly across all wells of several immunoSEQ 96-well plates, with each plate serving as a replicate. For sorted subsets, each replicate PCR was loaded with 200 ng genomic DNA, equivalent to about 30,000 T cell genomes. Purified libraries were measured with a Qubit 3.0 fluorometer, size-checked on a Bioanalyzer 2100, and measured again with the KAPA Library Quantification kit. A separate single-read 150-cycle Illumina NextSeq 550 flow cell was used to sequence each immunoSEQ 96-well plate. The authors processed their data as follows. Because the immunoSEQ output included only junctional sequences and no quality scores, the filtering could not be the same as the filtering used for full-length reads. To assign V/J genes and CDR3, sequences were annotated against IMGT germline references using PyIR, a Python wrapper for IgBLAST v1.9. Reads were filtered out if the reads had weak V/J assignments (E-value above 1e-6), no CDR3, stop codons, out-of-frame junctions, or ambiguous translated residues. A V3J clonotype was defined by an identical inferred V gene, J gene, and CDR3 amino acid sequence. To compute the percentage overlap between repertoires, the number of shared unique clonotypes was divided by the size of the smaller repertoire. Repertoire richness was assessed with RTK rarefaction, the Chao1 estimator, and Recon v2.1 estimates of unobserved clonotypes. Generation probabilities for all TCRbeta clonotypes obtained by the gDNA method from a handful of donors were computed using OLGA. This is the immuneACCESS table as TCRdb keeps it, with only in-frame sequences that have V and J called. A part of the clones is gone; compared with another copy, unresolved V genes explain less than half, and the rest is unexplained. The DNA was the basis for D and trimming; V, J and clone size are from that table. For this sample there are some 580,000 clones; 95% to 98% appear just once. The ten largest clones capture roughly 0.29% of the sample.

Including the terminal cysteine and phenylalanine, the CDR3 comprises 14 residues. Only CDR3 DNA remains: 42 bases, in frame from the first base. V loses 4 bases, J loses 4 bases, and the germline ends lie 11 bases apart. Per the germline V gene, SGHTA is the CDR1 and FQGNSA is the CDR2. CD8 naive samples were CD45RO-negative cells positively selected for CCR7, giving a CD45RA+CCR7+ population that excluded TemRA cells. Healthy HIV-negative adults with no recently reported acute infections or vaccinations were included as donors. Every donor was a Caucasian adult residing in Nashville, Tennessee, USA. Blood was collected by leukapheresis, and PBMCs were isolated by Ficoll-Histopaque density gradient centrifugation and then cryopreserved in liquid nitrogen vapor phase. Purity and quantity of every magnetically sorted T cell population were checked by analytical flow cytometry. Genomic DNA was isolated from every sorted fraction and measured by UV absorbance on a Nanodrop 2000c.

About this clone: The specificity of this receptor is unknown. Per-base qualities were not stored, and no clone one base away is much larger.

The TCR originated in a man between 25 and 39 years old in good health. Sequences were obtained from naive CD8+ T cells sorted from blood. The cell subset or site label on this specimen signifies: CD45RA+CCR7+. The chain links TRBV7-2 with TRBJ2-1; the D gene assignment is perhaps TRBD1 or TRBD2, with each matching 5 bases. In nucleotides, the sequence is TGTGCCAGCAGCTCAGGGACGGATTACAATGAGCAGTTCTTC. It encodes CASSSGTDYNEQFF.